The 10 T cell receptor beta chains presented below share a single source sample, sequenced in a study of blood T cell repertoires in COVID-19. Libraries were prepared by immunoSEQ multiplex PCR; TCRdb keeps only in-frame clonotypes and omits some of them. The sample records 150,000 to 250,000 clones, about four fifths being singletons. Specimen: peripheral blood. These receptors came from a woman in her thirties or forties with COVID-19, enrolled during active disease.

The chain couples TRBV5-1 to TRBJ2-3; D may be TRBD2 (7 bases). Between the trimmed V and J ends, which lost 4 bases and 5 bases, there was a span of 26 bases. The CDR3 covers 18 residues. In germline, CDR1 is SGHRS, CDR2 YFSETQ. The DNA for the CDR3 is TGCGCCAGCAGCCGAGGCCTAGGGGGAGGGCCTTATGGAGATACGCAGTATTTT. It translates to CASSRGLGGGPYGDTQYF.

The CDR3 here is CASSRTGTNQPQHF. As DNA, the CDR3 is TGCGCCAGCAGCCGGACAGGGACCAATCAGCCCCAGCATTTT. The chain carries TRBV5-1 and TRBJ1-5, with TRBD1 identical over 8 bases. The CDR3 length is 14 residues. The V gene's germline CDR1 is SGHRS and CDR2 YFSETQ. The V and J ends lost 4 bases and 3 bases, in that order; junction bases with no gene match: 3.

The V gene is TRBV5-4, the J gene TRBJ2-4, with D unresolved. This CDR3 is built from 15 residues. Germline CDR1 SGHNT, CDR2 YYREEE (reference sequence). V was cut by 0 bases and J by 0 bases, with 7 bases left in between. The CDR3: CASSLDLLAKNIQYF. CDR3 DNA: TGTGCCAGCAGCTTGGATCTGTTAGCCAAAAACATTCAGTACTTC.

For this clone: A read error is likely here: a far larger clone is one base away. The chain carries TRBV5-1 and TRBJ1-5; D is unresolved. Germline CDR1 and CDR2: SGHRS and YFSETQ. The CDR3 runs to 13 residues. V was pared by 5 bases and J by 0 bases, with 6 bases between. CDR3 bases: TGCGCCAGCAGTGGAGATAGCAATCAGCCCCAGCATTTT. The encoded protein is CASSGDSNQPQHF.

The CDR3 region has the DNA TGTGCCAGCAGCTTAGGACAGGGGGACCAGCCCCAGCATTTT. Protein product: CASSLGQGDQPQHF. The chain links TRBV3-1 (or the pseudogene TRBV3-2) to TRBJ1-5; 10 bases align to TRBD1. V gave up 5 bases and J gave up 7 bases; unmatched junction bases: 5. The CDR3 runs 14 residues. Germline CDR1 is LGHDT and CDR2 is YNNKEL (reference sequence).

The genes are TRBV3-1 (or the pseudogene TRBV3-2) and TRBJ2-5, with TRBD2 matching 12 bases. The junction had 11 bases not matched to a gene; V was cut back by 0 bases and J by 6 bases. The CDR3 totals 18 residues. From germline, CDR1 is LGHDT and CDR2 YNNKEL (reference sequence). CDR3 loop: CASSQDKRTSGDLKTQYF. The CDR3 DNA sequence: TGTGCCAGCAGCCAAGATAAAAGGACTAGCGGGGACCTCAAGACCCAGTACTTC.

The chain employs TRBV5-6 and TRBJ2-7; perhaps TRBD1 as D (5 bases). CDR1 and CDR2 from the germline V gene are SGHDT and YYEEEE. This CDR3 is 14 amino acids long. Trimming took off 3 bases at V and 2 bases at J, with 12 bases between the two ends. The CDR3 DNA sequence: TGTGCCAGCAGCTCCTTTGGGGCGACCTACGAGCAGTACTTC. This gives the protein CASSSFGATYEQYF.

The rearrangement joins TRBV3-1 (or the pseudogene TRBV3-2) to TRBJ2-1, with TRBD2 matching over 11 bases. Trimming cost V 5 bases and J 6 bases; bases outside gene matches: 9. The CDR3 spans 16 residues. Germline-derived CDR1 and CDR2 are LGHDT and YNNKEL (reference sequence). CDR3 residues: CASSLSVGLAANEQFF. CDR3 nucleotides: TGTGCCAGCAGCTTAAGTGTGGGACTAGCGGCCAATGAGCAGTTCTTC.

A few counts support this clone. V gene TRBV12-5 combines with J gene TRBJ2-1, with a tentative D call TRBD2 (5 bases). Germline V lookup: CDR1 LGHNT, CDR2 FRNRAP. V was cut by 7 bases and J by 6 bases, with 19 bases left in between. This CDR3 has 15 amino acids. CDR3 in amino acids: CASDRWKGVSNEQFF. The DNA for the CDR3 is TGTGCTAGTGACCGGTGGAAGGGAGTATCCAATGAGCAGTTCTTC.

This chain joins TRBV3-1 (or the pseudogene TRBV3-2) and TRBJ2-5, with D tentatively TRBD1 (6 bases). This CDR3 contains 14 residues. V shed 4 bases and J shed 5 bases, with 14 bases lying between them. The germline V gene has CDR1 LGHDT and CDR2 YNNKEL (reference sequence). CDR3 bases: TGTGCCAGCAGCCGGGGAAGGGGGTCGGAGACCCAGTACTTC. This sequence encodes CASSRGRGSETQYF.